Listed below are T cell receptor beta chains from one sample, sequenced in a study of molecular identifiers for immune sequencing clone quantification. TCRdb reanalysed the PCR reads using MiXCR and keeps one entry per CDR3 protein. The repertoire consists of approximately 100,000 distinct CDR3 sequences, with under 40% occurring once and the leading ten covering under 5.5%. Sequencing was done on a sample of naive CD8+ T cells from blood, with Jurkat cell RNA spiked in. These receptors were collected from a human donor in good health. Some libraries in this study had Jurkat cell RNA spiked in. Each CDR3 is given with its conserved first and last residue. D genes are given only for firm matches. Only some rows state a clone size, as once, few, many or a class for expanded clones.

abundance,v_gene,j_gene,d_gene,CDR3nt,CDR3aa
-,TRBV25-1,TRBJ2-1,-,TGTGCCAGCAGTGCCGGGATCTACAATGAGCAGTTCTTC,CASSAGIYNEQFF
many,TRBV5-6,TRBJ2-2,TRBD2,TGTGCCAGCAGCTTCGGGGCGGGGGTCACCGGGGAGCTGTTTTTT,CASSFGAGVTGELFF
-,TRBV5-1,TRBJ2-6,-,TGCGCCAGCACCGAGTCCGGGGCCAACGTCCTGACTTTC,CASTESGANVLTF
many,TRBV7-8,TRBJ2-4,-,TGTGCCAGCAGCTTAAGAATGGCAGGACAAAACATTCAGTACTTC,CASSLRMAGQNIQYF
few,TRBV4-1,TRBJ2-6,-,TGCGCCAGCCGCCCCAGGGGTCTTACCCCCACTGGGGCCAACGTCCTGACTTTC,CASRPRGLTPTGANVLTF
-,TRBV6-5,TRBJ2-7,TRBD2,TGTGCCAGCAGGGCTGGGTCTAGCGGCAGGTACGAGCAGTACTTC,CASRAGSSGRYEQYF
few,TRBV4-1,TRBJ2-7,TRBD2,TGCGCCAGCAGCCAAGGTCGGGGGGACTACGAGCAGTACTTC,CASSQGRGDYEQYF
few,TRBV29-1,TRBJ2-1,-,TGCAGCGTGTACGGGACTGACGAGCGTAACTACAATGAGCAGTTCTTC,CSVYGTDERNYNEQFF
few,TRBV2,TRBJ2-7,-,TGTGCCAGCAGTGAAAACGAGCAGTACTTC,CASSENEQYF
-,TRBV29-1,TRBJ2-3,-,TGCTGCGGTGAAGGAGGGGTCGGAGATATGCAGTTTTTT,CCGEGGVGDMQFF
-,TRBV13,TRBJ1-4,TRBD1,TGTGACAGCAGCCTCGGGTCGGGACAGGAAAATGAAAAACTGTTTTTT,CDSSLGSGQENEKLFF
-,TRBV7-9,TRBJ2-7,-,TGTGCCAGCAGCGCCGGACTTTTCTACGAGCAGTACTTC,CASSAGLFYEQYF
-,TRBV29-1,TRBJ2-7,TRBD2,TGCAGCGTTGGGGGGGGACGGTCCTACGAGCAGTACTTC,CSVGGGRSYEQYF